This passage covers 20 T cell receptor beta chains from one sample sequenced in a study of shared clonotypes between healthy human individuals. Measured with immunoSEQ multiplex PCR; TCRdb has only the in-frame clones, and not every one. The top ten hold approximately 0.13% of the sample, which has about 2 million clones, 95% seen once. Sequencing was performed on naive CD4+ T cells sorted from blood. Subset given: CD45RA+ positively selected. The receptors were gathered from a man younger than 35 in good health.

This clone was detected once. The chain links TRBV2 to TRBJ2-7; TRBD1 agrees at 7 bases. The CDR3 sequence is 15 residues long. V lost 6 bases to trimming and J lost 3 bases; unmatched junction nucleotides: 11. CDR1 is SNHLY, CDR2 FYNNEI, per germline. CDR3 sequence reads: CASRSYPGQIYEQYF. The CDR3 bases are TGTGCCAGCAGGAGCTATCCGGGACAGATCTACGAGCAGTACTTC.

This chain links TRBV30 with TRBJ2-5, with 16 bases that match TRBD2. J gave up 1 base and V 4 bases, and 6 bases lay outside the gene matches. Germline V gene lookup returns CDR1 GTSNPN and CDR2 SVGIG (reference sequence). The CDR3 is made up of 17 amino acids. DNA for the CDR3: TGTGCCTGGACCGGGACTAGCGGGAGGGGGCTCCAAGAGACCCAGTACTTC. It encodes CAWTGTSGRGLQETQYF.

The chain employs TRBV4-1 and TRBJ2-7, with D possibly being TRBD2 (5 bases). Trimming removed 1 base at V and 4 bases at J, with 11 bases between. There are 14 residues in the CDR3. Germline loops: CDR1 MGHRA, CDR2 YSYEKL. CDR3 sequence (DNA): TGCGCCAGCAGCCAAGGCCGGGGAAGTTACGAGCAGTACTTC. It encodes CASSQGRGSYEQYF.

This chain links TRBV9 with TRBJ2-5; 11 nucleotides agree with TRBD2. This CDR3 contains 14 residues. Looked up from germline, CDR1 is SGDLS and CDR2 is YYNGEE. Trimming removed 4 bases from V and 4 bases from J; junction bases left unmatched: 3. CDR3 sequence: CASSFSGGAETQYF. Written as DNA, the CDR3 is TGTGCCAGCAGCTTTAGCGGGGGGGCAGAGACCCAGTACTTC.

With respect to this clone: At the DNA level, this CDR3 is encoded by other sequences in the same sample as well. The chain joins TRBV18 to TRBJ1-2; D is undetermined. The germline CDR1 and CDR2 sequences are KGHSH and LQKENI. The CDR3 is 13 residues long. Trimming shortened V by 2 bases and J by 2 bases, and 6 bases separated the two germline ends. The CDR3 DNA sequence: TGTGCCAGCTCACCAGGGGAGAACTATGGCTACACCTTC. It translates to CASSPGENYGYTF.

The V call is TRBV5-1, the J call TRBJ2-3; TRBD2 might be the D (5 bases). The CDR3 is made up of 15 amino acids. V lost 0 bases and J lost 2, with 10 bases in between. Germline-derived CDR1 and CDR2 are SGHRS and YFSETQ. The DNA for the CDR3 is TGCGCCAGCAGCTTGGGCCGGGGTCTCACAGATACGCAGTATTTT. Protein: CASSLGRGLTDTQYF.

The chain joins TRBV10-3 to TRBJ1-2, with D perhaps matching TRBD1 (6 bases). V lost 3 bases, J lost 4 bases, and 9 bases lay in between. The V gene's germline CDR1 is ENHRY and CDR2 SYGVKD. The CDR3 contains 13 residues. The CDR3 nucleotides read TGTGCCATCAGTGATTCAGGGGCCTATGGCTACACCTTC. Translated: CAISDSGAYGYTF.

This rearrangement joins TRBV5-6 to TRBJ1-1; D unresolved. This CDR3 comprises 15 residues. Trimming stripped 0 bases from V and 5 bases from J, with 14 bases between. CDR1 is SGHDT, CDR2 YYEEEE, per germline. CDR3: CASSLGPNLVTEAFF. The CDR3 DNA is TGTGCCAGCAGCTTGGGGCCGAACCTGGTGACTGAAGCTTTCTTT.

The J gene is TRBJ2-5, the V gene TRBV5-1; the match to TRBD1 covers 9 bases. The CDR3 totals 14 residues. J lost 6 bases, V lost 5 bases, and 8 bases had no gene match. CDR1 and CDR2 (germline): SGHRS, YFSETQ. DNA for the CDR3: TGCGCCAGCAGTTATGGGACAGGGCAAAAGACCCAGTACTTC. The encoded protein is CASSYGTGQKTQYF.

The chain recombines TRBV6-5 with TRBJ1-4, with 11 bases lining up with TRBD1. Germline CDR1 MNHEY, CDR2 SVGAGI. The trim removed 6 bases at V and 7 bases at J, leaving 7 bases unmatched. The CDR3 runs 15 residues. Here the CDR3 reads CASRPPGQGVEKLFF. The CDR3 DNA sequence: TGTGCCAGCAGACCCCCGGGACAGGGGGTTGAAAAACTGTTTTTT.

Only a few counts were recorded for this clone. The chain links TRBV5-1 to TRBJ2-5, with TRBD2 matching over 7 bases. The end of the DNA is better explained by TRBJ2-7, so the J call may be wrong. The CDR3 is made up of 18 amino acids. CDR1 is SGHRS and CDR2 is YFSETQ in the germline V gene. CDR3 residues: CASSLWASGGRTPYEQYF. The DNA of the CDR3 is TGCGCCAGCAGCTTGTGGGCCTCCGGGGGGAGGACTCCCTACGAGCAGTACTTC.

This rearrangement joins TRBV5-6 to TRBJ1-2, with TRBD1 as a possible D gene (6 bases). V gave up 5 bases and J gave up 4 bases, with 15 bases separating them. This CDR3 has 14 residues. CDR1 is SGHDT and CDR2 is YYEEEE in the germline V gene. The CDR3 coding sequence is TGTGCCAGCAGAGTCAGGGGCGAGGGCTATGGCTACACCTTC. Protein sequence: CASRVRGEGYGYTF.

The rearrangement joins TRBV19 to TRBJ2-3, with TRBD1 matching 7 bases. Germline lookup yields CDR1 LNHDA and CDR2 SQIVND (reference sequence). This CDR3 contains 13 residues. V lost 2 bases to trimming and J lost 7 bases; unmatched junction nucleotides: 3. CDR3 residues: CASSIMGQNTQYF. DNA of the CDR3: TGTGCCAGTAGTATAATGGGACAGAATACGCAGTATTTT.

The chain is built from TRBV11-2 and TRBJ2-1; D gene unclear. In germline, CDR1 is SGHAT, CDR2 FQNNGV. The CDR3 is made up of 15 amino acids. Trimming left V 3 bases short and J 2 bases short, with 11 bases between. The CDR3 region has the DNA TGTGCCAGCAGCTTTTCGGAAGCAGCCTACAATGAGCAGTTCTTC. Translated: CASSFSEAAYNEQFF.

This rearrangement joins TRBV15 to TRBJ1-2, with 7 bases aligning to TRBD1. Germline CDR1 reads LNHNV; CDR2 reads YYDKDF (reference sequence). J was trimmed by 5 bases and V by 3 bases; bases with no gene match: 6. This CDR3 has 14 residues. This CDR3 reads CATSRGGTEYGYTF. The CDR3 nucleotides are TGTGCCACCAGCAGGGGCGGGACAGAATATGGCTACACCTTC.

The chain has TRBV10-3 and TRBJ2-2; D gene unclear. V was clipped by 0 bases and J by 4 bases, with 6 bases between them. The CDR3 spans 14 residues. The germline V gene has CDR1 ENHRY and CDR2 SYGVKD. CDR3 amino acids: CAISESLTTGELFF. CDR3 sequence (DNA): TGTGCCATCAGTGAGTCGTTGACCACCGGGGAGCTGTTTTTT.

V usage is TRBV5-6 and J usage is TRBJ2-7, with a possible D match to TRBD2 (5 bases). Germline CDR1 reads SGHDT; CDR2 reads YYEEEE. This CDR3 contains 14 residues. Trimming removed 4 bases at V and 0 bases at J, with 11 bases between. The CDR3 loop is CASSVPGSSYEQYF. The CDR3 coding sequence is TGTGCCAGCAGCGTACCGGGGAGCTCCTACGAGCAGTACTTC.

The V call is TRBV4-1, the J call TRBJ1-3, with 10 bases matching TRBD1. Trimming cost V 0 bases and J 0 bases; bases outside gene matches: 8. The V gene's germline CDR1 is MGHRA and CDR2 YSYEKL. This CDR3 contains 19 residues. The CDR3 region has the DNA TGCGCCAGCAGCCAAGAAGGGACAGGGGCCCTAAACTCTGGAAACACCATATATTTT. This translates into CASSQEGTGALNSGNTIYF.

V gene TRBV20-1 combines with J gene TRBJ2-7; D is ambiguous. CDR3 length equals 11 residues. CDR1 is DFQATT and CDR2 is SNEGSKA in the germline V gene (reference sequence). Trimming pared 2 bases from V and 9 bases from J, leaving 11 bases between. CDR3 DNA: TGCAGTGCTAGAAGGTCGGAAAGGCAGTACTTC. This translates into CSARRSERQYF.

The genes are TRBV30 and TRBJ2-3, with TRBD1 matching 10 bases. There are 17 residues in the CDR3. CDR1 is GTSNPN and CDR2 is SVGIG in the germline V gene (reference sequence). J gave up 3 bases and V 3 bases, and 12 bases lay outside the gene matches. CDR3 sequence reads: CAWSPWWGQGSTDTQYF. The CDR3 bases are TGTGCCTGGAGCCCCTGGTGGGGACAGGGGTCGACAGATACGCAGTATTTT. The full variable domain, completed using reference TRBV30 and TRBJ2-3, is SQTIHQWPATLVQPVGSPLSLECTVEGTSNPNLYWYRQAAGRGLQLLFYSVGIGQISSEVPQNLSASRPQDRQFILSSKKLLLSDSGFYLCAWSPWWGQGSTDTQYFGPGTRLTVL.